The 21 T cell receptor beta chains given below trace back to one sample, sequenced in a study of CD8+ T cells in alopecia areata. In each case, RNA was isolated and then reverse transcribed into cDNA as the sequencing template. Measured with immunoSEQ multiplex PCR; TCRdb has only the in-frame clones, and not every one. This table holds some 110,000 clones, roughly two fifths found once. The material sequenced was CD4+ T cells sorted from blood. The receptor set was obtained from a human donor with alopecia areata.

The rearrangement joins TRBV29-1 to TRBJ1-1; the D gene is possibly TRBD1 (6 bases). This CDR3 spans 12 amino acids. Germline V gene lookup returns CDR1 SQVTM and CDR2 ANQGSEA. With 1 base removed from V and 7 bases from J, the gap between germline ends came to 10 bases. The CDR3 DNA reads TGCAGCGTTGAAGGATTAGGGGGTGAAGCTTTCTTT. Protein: CSVEGLGGEAFF.

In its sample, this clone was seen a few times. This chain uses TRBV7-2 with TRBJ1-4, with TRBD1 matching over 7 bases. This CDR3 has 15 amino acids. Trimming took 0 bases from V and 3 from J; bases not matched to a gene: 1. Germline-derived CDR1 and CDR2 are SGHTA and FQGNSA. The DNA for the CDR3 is TGTGCCAGCAGCTTAGCCCAGGGGGCTAATGAAAAACTGTTTTTT. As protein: CASSLAQGANEKLFF.

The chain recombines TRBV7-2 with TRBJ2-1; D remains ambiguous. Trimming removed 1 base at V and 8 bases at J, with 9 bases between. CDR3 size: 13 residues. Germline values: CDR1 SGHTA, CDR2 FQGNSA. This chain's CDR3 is CASSLVGPHEQFF. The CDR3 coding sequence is TGTGCCAGCAGCTTAGTTGGGCCCCATGAGCAGTTCTTC.

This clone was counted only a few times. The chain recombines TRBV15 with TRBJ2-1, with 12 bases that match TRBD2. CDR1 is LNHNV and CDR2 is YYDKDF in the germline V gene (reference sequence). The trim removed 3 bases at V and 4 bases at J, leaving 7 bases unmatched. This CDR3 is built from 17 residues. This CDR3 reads CATSRFATSGSYNEQFF. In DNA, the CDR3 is TGTGCCACCAGCAGGTTCGCGACTAGCGGGAGTTACAATGAGCAGTTCTTC.

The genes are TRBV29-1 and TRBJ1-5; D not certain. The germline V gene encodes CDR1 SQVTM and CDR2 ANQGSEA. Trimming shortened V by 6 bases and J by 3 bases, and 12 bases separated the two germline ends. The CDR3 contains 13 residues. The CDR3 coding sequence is TGCAGCGTCGCGGACGGGAACAATCAGCCCCAGCATTTT. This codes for CSVADGNNQPQHF.

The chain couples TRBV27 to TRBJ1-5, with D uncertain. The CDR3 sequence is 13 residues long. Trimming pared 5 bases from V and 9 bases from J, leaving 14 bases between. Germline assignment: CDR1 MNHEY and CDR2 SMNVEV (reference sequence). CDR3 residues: CASSPKSWTPQHF. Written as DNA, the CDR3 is TGTGCCAGCAGTCCGAAGAGCTGGACGCCCCAGCATTTT.

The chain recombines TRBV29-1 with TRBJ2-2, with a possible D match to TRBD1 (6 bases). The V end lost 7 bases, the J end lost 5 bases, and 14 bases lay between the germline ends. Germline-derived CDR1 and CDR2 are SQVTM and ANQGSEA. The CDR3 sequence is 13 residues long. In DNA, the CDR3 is TGCAGCGCCACAGGGTTGTGGACCGGGGAGCTGTTTTTT. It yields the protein CSATGLWTGELFF.

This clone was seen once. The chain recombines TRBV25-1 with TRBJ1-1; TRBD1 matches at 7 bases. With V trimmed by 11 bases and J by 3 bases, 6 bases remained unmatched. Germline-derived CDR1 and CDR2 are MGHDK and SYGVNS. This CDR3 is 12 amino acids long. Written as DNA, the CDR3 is TGTGCCGCCAGGGGGGAATACACTGAAGCTTTCTTT. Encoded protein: CAARGEYTEAFF.

The CDR3 DNA is TGTGCCAGCAGCCCCAGTAGTGGGACCCAGTACTTC. Translated: CASSPSSGTQYF. The rearrangement joins TRBV7-2 to TRBJ2-5; unclear D gene. CDR1 and CDR2 from the germline V gene are SGHTA and FQGNSA. This CDR3 region has 12 residues. V was clipped by 5 bases and J by 7 bases, with 11 bases between them.

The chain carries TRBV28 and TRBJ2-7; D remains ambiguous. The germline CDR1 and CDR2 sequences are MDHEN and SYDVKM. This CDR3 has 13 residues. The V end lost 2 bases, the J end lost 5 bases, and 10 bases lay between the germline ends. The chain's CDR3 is CASSLEDRNEQYF. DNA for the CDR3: TGTGCCAGCAGTTTAGAGGATAGAAACGAGCAGTACTTC.

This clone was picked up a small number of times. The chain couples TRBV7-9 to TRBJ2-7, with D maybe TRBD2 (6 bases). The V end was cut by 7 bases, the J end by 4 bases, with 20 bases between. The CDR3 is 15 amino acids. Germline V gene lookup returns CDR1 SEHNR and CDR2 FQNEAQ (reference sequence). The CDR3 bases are TGTGCCAGCACCATGACTGCCCTAGGAGGGTACGAGCAGTACTTC. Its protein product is CASTMTALGGYEQYF.

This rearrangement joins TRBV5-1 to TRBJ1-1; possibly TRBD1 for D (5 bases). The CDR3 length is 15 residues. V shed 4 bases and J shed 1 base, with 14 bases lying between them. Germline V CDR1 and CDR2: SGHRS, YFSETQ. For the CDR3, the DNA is TGCGCCAGCAGCCCAGATAAAACAGGGAACACTGAAGCTTTCTTT. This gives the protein CASSPDKTGNTEAFF. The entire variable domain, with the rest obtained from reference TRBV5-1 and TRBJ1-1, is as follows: KAGVTQTPRYLIKTRGQQVTLSCSPISGHRSVSWYQQTPGQGLQFLFEYFSETQRNKGNFPGRFSGRQFSNSRSEMNVSTLELGDSALYLCASSPDKTGNTEAFFGQGTRLTVV.

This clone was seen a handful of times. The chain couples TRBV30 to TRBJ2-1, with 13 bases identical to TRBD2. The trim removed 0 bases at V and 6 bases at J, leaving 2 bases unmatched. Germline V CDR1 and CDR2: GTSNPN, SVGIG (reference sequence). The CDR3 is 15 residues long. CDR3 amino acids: CAWSVGTSGINEQFF. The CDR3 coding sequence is TGTGCCTGGAGTGTTGGGACTAGCGGGATCAATGAGCAGTTCTTC.

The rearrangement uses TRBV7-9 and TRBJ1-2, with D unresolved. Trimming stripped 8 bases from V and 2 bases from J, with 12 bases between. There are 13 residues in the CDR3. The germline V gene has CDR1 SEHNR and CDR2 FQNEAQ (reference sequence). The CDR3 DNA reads TGTGCCAGCTATAGACCTGAAAACTATGGCTACACCTTC. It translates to CASYRPENYGYTF.

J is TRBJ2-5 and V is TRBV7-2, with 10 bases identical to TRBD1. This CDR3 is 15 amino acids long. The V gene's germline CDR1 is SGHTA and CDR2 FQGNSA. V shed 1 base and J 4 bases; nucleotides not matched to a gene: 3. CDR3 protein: CASSLVTGGAETQYF. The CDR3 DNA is TGTGCCAGCAGCTTAGTGACAGGGGGCGCAGAGACCCAGTACTTC.

The CDR3: CASSPGTSRYNEQFF. The CDR3 coding sequence is TGTGCCAGCAGCCCCGGGACTAGCCGGTACAATGAGCAGTTCTTC. The V gene is TRBV7-6, the J gene TRBJ2-1; 9 bases align to TRBD2. The CDR3 consists of 15 residues. V lost 5 bases, J lost 4 bases, and 6 bases stayed unmatched. The germline CDR1 and CDR2 sequences are SGHVS and FNYEAQ.

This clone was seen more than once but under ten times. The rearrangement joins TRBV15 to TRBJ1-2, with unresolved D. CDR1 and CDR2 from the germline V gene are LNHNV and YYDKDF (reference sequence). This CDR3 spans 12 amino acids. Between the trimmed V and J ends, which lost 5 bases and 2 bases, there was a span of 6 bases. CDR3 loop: CATSLGNYGYTF. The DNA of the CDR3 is TGTGCCACCAGCCTTGGGAACTATGGCTACACCTTC.

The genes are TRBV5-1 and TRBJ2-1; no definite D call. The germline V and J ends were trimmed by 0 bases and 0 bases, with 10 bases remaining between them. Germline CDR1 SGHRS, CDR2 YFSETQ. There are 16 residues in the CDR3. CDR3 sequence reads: CASSLASVSSYNEQFF. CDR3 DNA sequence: TGCGCCAGCAGCTTGGCGTCCGTTAGCTCCTACAATGAGCAGTTCTTC.

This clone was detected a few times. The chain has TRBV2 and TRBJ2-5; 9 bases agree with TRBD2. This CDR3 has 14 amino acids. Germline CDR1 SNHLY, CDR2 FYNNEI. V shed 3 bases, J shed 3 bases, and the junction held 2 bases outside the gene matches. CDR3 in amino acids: CASSDVAGEETQYF. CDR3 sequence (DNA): TGTGCCAGCAGTGATGTAGCGGGGGAAGAGACCCAGTACTTC. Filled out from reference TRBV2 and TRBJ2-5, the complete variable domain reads EPEVTQTPSHQVTQMGQEVILRCVPISNHLYFYWYRQILGQKVEFLVSFYNNEISEKSEIFDDQFSVERPDGSNFTLKIRSTKLEDSAMYFCASSDVAGEETQYFGPGTRLLVL.

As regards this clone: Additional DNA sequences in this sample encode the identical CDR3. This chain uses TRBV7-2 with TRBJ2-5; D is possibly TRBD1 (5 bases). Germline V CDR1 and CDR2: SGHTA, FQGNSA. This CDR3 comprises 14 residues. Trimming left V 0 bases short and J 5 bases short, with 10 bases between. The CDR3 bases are TGTGCCAGCAGCTTAGCGGGGAAGGGGGAGACCCAGTACTTC. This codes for CASSLAGKGETQYF.

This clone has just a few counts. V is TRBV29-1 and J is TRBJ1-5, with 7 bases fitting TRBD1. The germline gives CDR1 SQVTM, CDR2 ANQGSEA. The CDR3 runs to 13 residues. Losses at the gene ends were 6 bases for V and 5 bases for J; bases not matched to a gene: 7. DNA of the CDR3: TGCAGCGTCGTTCAGGGGGAATATCAGCCCCAGCATTTT. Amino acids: CSVVQGEYQPQHF.